The rows below give T cell receptor beta chains drawn from one sample of a study of T cells in Graves' hyperthyroidism and ophthalmopathy. TCRdb independently ran MiXCR on the multiplex PCR reads; one entry per CDR3 protein. The sample comprises around 580,000 distinct CDR3 sequences, around 46% of which are singletons, and more than 7.5% rests with the top ten. Input material: peripheral blood or thyroid tissue (not recorded which). Receptors originate from a woman younger than 35 with Graves' hyperthyroidism. CDR3s include the opening cysteine and the closing phenylalanine or tryptophan. D genes are given only for firm matches. The size entry is marked missing in some rows and otherwise reads once, few, many or a size class.

>-|TRBJ2-5|-|TRBV6-1
CASSYSQGCEIIQETQYF
TGTGCCAGCAGTTACTCGCAGGGTTGTGAGATAATCCAAGAGACCCAGTACTTC
>-|TRBJ1-5|-|TRBV2
CASTIEGASNQPQHF
TGTGCCAGCACTATTGAGGGTGCTAGCAATCAGCCCCAGCATTTT
>-|TRBJ2-2|many|TRBV14
CASSQDYDTGELFF
TGTGCCAGCAGCCAAGATTATGACACCGGGGAGCTGTTTTTT
>-|TRBJ1-1|few|TRBV20-1
CSALRNRFTASNTEAFF
TGCAGTGCCCTTAGAAACAGATTCACAGCTTCGAACACTGAAGCTTTCTTT
>TRBD1|TRBJ1-1|-|TRBV5-8
CASRTGESTEAFF
TGTGCCAGCAGGACAGGGGAGAGCACTGAAGCTTTCTTT
>TRBD2|TRBJ2-7|-|TRBV25-1
CASSGTSVGYEQYF
TGTGCCAGCAGTGGGACTAGCGTTGGGTACGAGCAGTACTTC
>-|TRBJ1-2|-|TRBV4-1
CASSQMGFVPGRSTYGYTF
TGCGCCAGCAGCCAAATGGGTTTCGTCCCGGGACGGAGCACCTATGGCTACACCTTC
>TRBD2|TRBJ2-3|few|TRBV7-8
CASSFTSGRAADTQYF
TGTGCCAGCAGCTTTACTAGCGGGAGGGCGGCAGATACGCAGTATTTT
>TRBD1|TRBJ2-7|-|TRBV7-2
CASSYRTGGNEQYF
TGTGCCAGCAGCTACCGGACAGGGGGCAACGAGCAGTACTTC
>-|TRBJ2-5|-|TRBV12-3/TRBV12-4
CASTRSQETQYF
TGTGCCAGCACCAGGAGTCAAGAGACCCAGTACTTC
>-|TRBJ1-5|-|TRBV19
CASTPGQPQHF
TGTGCCAGTACCCCGGGACAGCCCCAGCATTTT
>TRBD1|TRBJ1-2|-|TRBV15
CATSSDDREFRYGYTF
TGTGCCACCAGCAGTGATGACAGGGAATTTCGCTATGGCTACACCTTC
>-|TRBJ1-1|-|TRBV10-3
CAISVERHLNTEAFF
TGTGCCATCAGCGTTGAGCGACACCTGAACACTGAAGCTTTCTTT
>-|TRBJ2-3|many|TRBV15
CATSRSSRGSGDTQYF
TGTGCCACCAGCAGATCCTCTCGGGGGAGTGGAGATACGCAGTATTTT
>TRBD2|TRBJ2-1|-|TRBV29-1
CSVGLSSGHNEQFF
TGCAGCGTGGGACTGTCTAGCGGTCACAATGAGCAGTTCTTC
>TRBD1|TRBJ1-4|-|TRBV7-2
CASSGTGVGEKLFF
TGTGCCAGCAGCGGGACAGGGGTTGGTGAAAAACTGTTTTTT
>TRBD2|TRBJ2-7|once|TRBV7-3
CASSTGAGGPYEQYF
TGTGCCAGCAGCACAGGGGCGGGAGGGCCCTACGAGCAGTACTTC
>-|TRBJ2-7|many|TRBV2
CASSVDPSVTYEQYF
TGTGCCAGCAGCGTGGACCCAAGTGTTACCTACGAGCAGTACTTC
>-|TRBJ2-2|once|TRBV12-3/TRBV12-4
CASSLEFGVRTGELFF
TGTGCCAGCAGTTTAGAGTTCGGGGTTCGCACCGGGGAGCTGTTTTTT
>TRBD1|TRBJ1-2|-|TRBV11-2
CASSLEGSGTGDYGYTF
TGTGCCAGCAGCTTAGAGGGCAGTGGGACAGGGGATTATGGCTACACCTTC
>TRBD1|TRBJ2-7|many|TRBV29-1
CSVQDRVDEQYF
TGCAGCGTTCAGGACAGGGTCGACGAGCAGTACTTC
>TRBD1|TRBJ1-2|many|TRBV19
CASHTTGGLFGYTF
TGTGCCAGTCATACGACAGGGGGCTTGTTTGGCTACACCTTC
>-|TRBJ1-2|-|TRBV24-1
CASGRGYYGYTF
TGTGCCAGTGGTAGGGGGTACTATGGCTACACCTTC
>-|TRBJ1-2|-|TRBV10-3
CAIRTAGSRGYTF
TGTGCCATCAGAACGGCAGGGTCGCGGGGCTACACCTTC
>-|TRBJ1-1|many|TRBV5-6
CASSLAVGLNTEAFF
TGTGCCAGCAGCTTGGCGGTCGGATTGAACACTGAAGCTTTCTTT
>TRBD2|TRBJ2-5|many|TRBV6-5
CASSGASGRETQYF
TGTGCCAGCAGTGGGGCTAGCGGGAGGGAGACCCAGTACTTC
>-|TRBJ2-3|-|TRBV12-3/TRBV12-4
CASSLVNTDTQYF
TGTGCCAGCAGTTTAGTTAACACAGATACGCAGTATTTT
>TRBD1|TRBJ1-2|-|TRBV6-1
CASTTRGGLGSGYTF
TGTGCCAGCACCACCAGGGGGGGGCTCGGGAGTGGCTACACCTTC
>TRBD1|TRBJ2-7|once|TRBV7-2
CASSSGTGGVLLYYEQYF
TGTGCCAGCAGCTCCGGGACAGGGGGCGTACTCCTCTACTACGAGCAGTACTTC
>TRBD1|TRBJ1-2|-|TRBV6-5
CASSYFTLDRGRNGYTF
TGTGCCAGCAGTTACTTTACCTTGGACAGGGGCCGGAATGGCTACACCTTC
>-|TRBJ2-7|-|TRBV4-3
CASSQESWQGSYEQYF
TGCGCCAGCAGCCAAGAGTCCTGGCAGGGATCCTACGAGCAGTACTTC
>-|TRBJ1-5|-|TRBV29-1
CSARQAHQPQHF
TGCAGCGCTAGACAGGCACATCAGCCCCAGCATTTT
>TRBD2|TRBJ2-7|-|TRBV11-2
CASSLGGFVAYEQCF
TGTGCCAGCAGCTTGGGGGGGTTTGTCGCCTACGAGCAGTGCTTC
>TRBD1|TRBJ2-7|-|TRBV11-3
CASSTGQGEQYF
TGTGCCAGCAGCACGGGACAGGGCGAGCAGTACTTC
>TRBD1|TRBJ1-1|once|TRBV7-2
CASSASTGSAEAFF
TGTGCCAGCAGCGCCTCGACAGGGAGTGCTGAAGCTTTCTTT
>-|TRBJ2-2|many|TRBV10-3
CAIKGTEYTGELFF
TGTGCCATCAAGGGGACGGAATACACCGGGGAGCTGTTTTTT
>-|TRBJ1-3|many|TRBV5-1
CASSQGSSGNTIYF
TGCGCCAGCAGCCAGGGAAGCTCTGGAAACACCATATATTTT
>-|TRBJ1-4|many|TRBV2
CASKDGGKEKLFF
TGTGCCAGCAAGGACGGGGGAAAGGAAAAACTGTTTTTT
>-|TRBJ2-2|many|TRBV6-6
CASSYGGVNTGELFF
TGTGCCAGCAGTTACGGCGGGGTTAACACCGGGGAGCTGTTTTTT